Listed below are T cell receptor beta chains from one sample, sequenced in a study of shared clonotypes between healthy human individuals. Using immunoSEQ multiplex PCR, the repertoire was profiled, and TCRdb retains in-frame clones only, with some absent. In the table there are roughly 2,300,000 clones, 80% to 95% of which are singletons. Sequenced material: naive CD4+ T cells from PBMCs. Receptors originate from a man aged 18-30 years in good health. Some clones in this sample may be carry-over from other donors' samples. The CDR3 runs from the conserved cysteine through the conserved F or W. A D gene is named only where the DNA matches it firmly. A clone size is listed for some rows: how often the clone was seen (once, few, many), or a class if it is expanded.

TGCAGCGTTGCCCTCAACTCTGGAAACACCATATATTTT,CSVALNSGNTIYF,NA,NA,TRBV29-1,TRBJ1-3
TGTGCCAGCAGCTTACCCGGGACAGGGTGGGATGAGCAGTTCTTC,CASSLPGTGWDEQFF,TRBD1,NA,TRBV7-9,TRBJ2-1
TGTGCCAGCAGCCAAAGGACAGGACTATCCTACGAGCAGTACTTC,CASSQRTGLSYEQYF,NA,NA,TRBV4-2,TRBJ2-7
TGTGCCATCACGGCGGGAGGGCTTCGCAATGAGCAGTTCTTC,CAITAGGLRNEQFF,TRBD2,NA,TRBV10-3,TRBJ2-1
TGTGCCAGCAGCCAGACCAGATTTATCTATGGCTACACCTTC,CASSQTRFIYGYTF,NA,NA,TRBV14,TRBJ1-2
TGTGCCAGCAGCTTAGTAGGCGCAATCTCTGGAAACACCATATATTTT,CASSLVGAISGNTIYF,NA,NA,TRBV7-6,TRBJ1-3
TGTGCCAGCAGTTTAGCTCTACATAGGTCCCAGCATTTT,CASSLALHRSQHF,NA,NA,TRBV28,TRBJ1-5
TGCGCCAGCAGTGAGGCGGGATTCGCAGATACGCAGTATTTT,CASSEAGFADTQYF,NA,NA,TRBV10-1,TRBJ2-3
TGTGCCACGGGTCGGGACAGGGTTACCTACGAGCAGTACTTC,CATGRDRVTYEQYF,TRBD1,NA,TRBV2,TRBJ2-7
TGTGCCAGCAGCTTTGGACTAGCGGATTACTACGAGCAGTACTTC,CASSFGLADYYEQYF,TRBD2,NA,TRBV7-2,TRBJ2-7
TGCGCCAGCAGCCAAGATCTGCCATACTTCATAGTCCAGGGGAAATTTGAAGCTTTCTTT,CASSQDLPYFIVQGKFEAFF,NA,NA,TRBV4-3,TRBJ1-1
TGTGCCAGCAGCTTACGAGGAGGAGGGAGCTACGAGCAGTACTTC,CASSLRGGGSYEQYF,NA,NA,TRBV11-3,TRBJ2-7
TGCGCCAGCAGCTTCGGTTACCAAGAGACCCAGTACTTC,CASSFGYQETQYF,NA,NA,TRBV5-1,TRBJ2-5
TGTGCCAGCAGTTTAAATGGGGCCCACACAGATACGCAGTATTTT,CASSLNGAHTDTQYF,NA,NA,TRBV28,TRBJ2-3
TGCGCCAGCAGCCCACAGGGGACCTACGAGCAGTACTTC,CASSPQGTYEQYF,TRBD1,NA,TRBV5-1,TRBJ2-7
TGCAGCGCCCACCCGCGCGATGAGCAGTTCTTC,CSAHPRDEQFF,NA,NA,TRBV29-1,TRBJ2-1
TGCAGCGTTGAAGAACCGAGGGGCCAGACTAGCGGGAGTTACGGTACGCAGTATTTT,CSVEEPRGQTSGSYGTQYF,TRBD2,NA,TRBV29-1,TRBJ2-3
TGTGCCAGCAGCTTAGGGGGAATGAACACTGAAGCTTTCTTT,CASSLGGMNTEAFF,NA,NA,TRBV7-8,TRBJ1-1
TGTGCCAGCAGCCCGGGGACGGCATCCTATGGCTACACCTTC,CASSPGTASYGYTF,NA,NA,TRBV6-5,TRBJ1-2
TGTGCCAGCAGCTTTCTGGGAGGGCCCTTCGGGGAGCAGTACTTC,CASSFLGGPFGEQYF,TRBD2,NA,TRBV11-2,TRBJ2-7
TGTGCCAGCAGCTCCCTGGGACTGGGTAGCACAGATACGCAGTATTTT,CASSSLGLGSTDTQYF,NA,NA,TRBV7-6,TRBJ2-3
TGCGCCAGCAGCTTGCAGGGGGCCTACAATGAGCAGTTCTTC,CASSLQGAYNEQFF,TRBD1,NA,TRBV5-1,TRBJ2-1
TGTGCCAGCAGACCCCCGGGACGTCACAATGAGCAGTTCTTC,CASRPPGRHNEQFF,NA,NA,TRBV9,TRBJ2-1
TGCGCCAGCAGCCGGACTAGCGGGAGAGAGACCCAGTACTTC,CASSRTSGRETQYF,TRBD2,NA,TRBV5-1,TRBJ2-5
TGTGCCAGCAGTTACTCGAGGGAAGGGGGTGAGGGCTACACCTTC,CASSYSREGGEGYTF,NA,NA,TRBV6-6,TRBJ1-2
TGTGCCAGCACCCGGGCGGGAAGCTCCTACAATGAGCAGTTCTTC,CASTRAGSSYNEQFF,NA,NA,TRBV27,TRBJ2-1
TGTGCCAGCAGCCCACAGGGAAGGGACACTGAAGCTTTCTTT,CASSPQGRDTEAFF,NA,NA,TRBV7-3,TRBJ1-1
TGTGCCAGCAGTCGCCAAATACAGGGTGGGGAAAAACTGTTTTTT,CASSRQIQGGEKLFF,NA,NA,TRBV28,TRBJ1-4
TGTGCCAGCAGCTCTTCCTACGAGAGGAGCTCCTACGAGCAGTACTTC,CASSSSYERSSYEQYF,NA,NA,TRBV5-4,TRBJ2-7
TGTGCCAGCAGTTCCCGGGACAGGGGACAGCCCCAGCATTTT,CASSSRDRGQPQHF,TRBD1,NA,TRBV6-5,TRBJ1-5
TGCAGCGTTCGCAGGGGGGGAGAGACCCAGTACTTC,CSVRRGGETQYF,NA,once,TRBV29-1,TRBJ2-5
TGCGCCAGCAGCACCACAGGGAACGGTTACTATGGCTACACCTTC,CASSTTGNGYYGYTF,NA,once,TRBV5-1,TRBJ1-2
TGTGCCAGCAGTTACTCGGGCGTTCGGGGGTCCGAGCAGTACTTC,CASSYSGVRGSEQYF,NA,NA,TRBV6-5,TRBJ2-7
TGTGCCAGCAGCTTGGCTAGAGGGACCGAAGGGTTTCAGTACTTC,CASSLARGTEGFQYF,NA,NA,TRBV7-2,TRBJ2-4
TGTGCCAGCAGCTTGTACGTCTCTGGGGCCAACGTCCTGACTTTC,CASSLYVSGANVLTF,NA,once,TRBV7-8,TRBJ2-6
TGTGCCAGCTCGGGGCCGGATCGTGGGACCCAGTACTTC,CASSGPDRGTQYF,NA,once,TRBV2,TRBJ2-5
TGTGCCAGCAGCTTAGCCGGACAGGCCACCGGGGAGCTGTTTTTT,CASSLAGQATGELFF,TRBD1,NA,TRBV7-2,TRBJ2-2
TGTGCCAGCAATAAAGGCAGGGCGGCTGAAGCTTTCTTT,CASNKGRAAEAFF,NA,NA,TRBV7-2,TRBJ1-1
TGTGCCAGTAGTTCGGTGACTAGCGGGTCTTTTGAGCAGTTCTTC,CASSSVTSGSFEQFF,TRBD2,NA,TRBV19,TRBJ2-1
TGTGCCTGGGTGGGTATGGGGGTGGTAGCGGGAGGCCGAAGCTCCTACAATGAGCAGTTCTTC,CAWVGMGVVAGGRSSYNEQFF,TRBD2,NA,TRBV30,TRBJ2-1
TGTGCCAGCAGCAGCCGCGGACTAGCGGTCTACGAGCAGTACTTC,CASSSRGLAVYEQYF,TRBD2,NA,TRBV6-5,TRBJ2-7
TGTGCCAGCAGGCGGGAGGGCGGGTTCACAGATACGCAGTATTTT,CASRREGGFTDTQYF,TRBD2,NA,TRBV6-1,TRBJ2-3
TGCGCCAGCAGCTCACTAGGGGTGGCAGATACGCAGTATTTT,CASSSLGVADTQYF,NA,NA,TRBV5-1,TRBJ2-3
TGTGCCAGCAGTTTGGCCAGTCCGGGACACCAGTTCTTC,CASSLASPGHQFF,NA,once,TRBV28,TRBJ2-1
TGTGCCAGTAGTATCCAACAGGGCTACGAGCAGTACTTC,CASSIQQGYEQYF,NA,NA,TRBV19,TRBJ2-7